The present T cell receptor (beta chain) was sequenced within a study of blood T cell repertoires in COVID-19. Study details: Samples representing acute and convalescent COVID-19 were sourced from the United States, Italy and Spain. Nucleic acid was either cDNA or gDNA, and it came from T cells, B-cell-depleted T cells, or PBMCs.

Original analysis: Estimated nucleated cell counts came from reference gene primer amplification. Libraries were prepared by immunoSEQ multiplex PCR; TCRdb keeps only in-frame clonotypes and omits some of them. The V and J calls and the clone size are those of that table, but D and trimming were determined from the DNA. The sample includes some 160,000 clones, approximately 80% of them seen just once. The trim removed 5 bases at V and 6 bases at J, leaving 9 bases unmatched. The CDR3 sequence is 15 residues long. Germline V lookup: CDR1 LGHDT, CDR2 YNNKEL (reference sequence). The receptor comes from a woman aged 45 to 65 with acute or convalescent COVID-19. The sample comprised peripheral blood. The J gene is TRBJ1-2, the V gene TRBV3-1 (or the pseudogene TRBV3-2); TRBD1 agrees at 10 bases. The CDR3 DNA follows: TGTGCCAGCAGCAACTGGACAGGGGGGGCGGATGGCTACACCTTC. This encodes CASSNWTGGADGYTF.